This TCR beta chain stems from a study of T cells in narcolepsy. On the study more broadly: Healthy controls were enrolled alongside patients with narcolepsy type 1 or type 2.

CDR3 length: 11 amino acids. Germline values: CDR1 DFQATT, CDR2 SNEGSKA (reference sequence). Trimming pared 5 bases from V and 8 bases from J, leaving 9 bases between. Clones were read by immunoSEQ multiplex PCR, and TCRdb kept only the in-frame ones, dropping some. The sample has over 25,000 clones, roughly 86% seen once. This clone was seen only a few times. Its specificity is unknown. Regarding the study as a whole: Some memory CD4+ repertoires had no autoreactive clone sequences.

The sample comprised memory (CD45RA-) CD4+ T cells from blood. The sequence was collected from a human donor in good health. The J gene is TRBJ2-2, the V gene TRBV20-1, with D perhaps TRBD2 (6 bases). The CDR3 nucleotides read TGCAGTGCTCCCGGGAGAGGGGAGCTGTTTTTT. Its translation is CSAPGRGELFF.